These 23 T cell receptor beta chains were sequenced from one sample in a study of blood T cell repertoires in COVID-19 (dated by TCRdb to the early 2020s). The library came from the immunoSEQ multiplex PCR assay. TCRdb carries this immuneACCESS record with in-frame sequences only. Its versions omit some clonotypes, under half of them owing to an unresolved V gene in the studies checked, with the rest unexplained. A total of about 290,000 clones appear in this sample, 70% to 90% of them only once. Around 4.2% of the sample comes from the top ten. Sample: peripheral blood. The source of these receptors is a woman between 45 and 60 years old with active or convalescent COVID-19.

Details on this clone: The same CDR3 can be traced to other DNA sequences in this sample. The V and J genes are TRBV29-1 and TRBJ1-1; D is unresolved. V lost 5 bases, J lost 2 bases, and 3 bases lay in between. The CDR3 sequence is 10 residues long. The V gene's germline CDR1 is SQVTM and CDR2 ANQGSEA. CDR3 nucleotides: TGCAGCGTTCGTAACACTGAAGCTTTCTTT. Protein sequence: CSVRNTEAFF.

The V gene is TRBV11-3, the J gene TRBJ2-7, with 15 bases aligning to TRBD2. V lost 5 bases, J lost 6 bases, and 5 bases stayed unmatched. The CDR3 has 15 residues. The germline CDR1 and CDR2 sequences are SGHNT and YENEEA. The CDR3 loop reads CASSPRTSGRGEQYF. The CDR3 coding sequence is TGTGCCAGCAGCCCGCGGACTAGCGGGAGGGGCGAGCAGTACTTC.

J is TRBJ2-1 and V is TRBV7-8; 8 bases are shared with TRBD2. CDR3 length: 15 amino acids. Trimming took 5 bases from V and 7 from J; bases not matched to a gene: 10. CDR1 SGHVS and CDR2 FQNEAQ come from the germline V gene. This CDR3 is CASSIPGTSINEQFF. The CDR3 DNA is TGTGCCAGCAGCATCCCCGGGACTAGTATAAATGAGCAGTTCTTC.

J is TRBJ2-7 and V is TRBV5-3, with TRBD2 identical over 10 bases. TRBV5-3 is assigned to the ORF class and has an uncertain function. J lost 6 bases, V lost 2 bases, and 8 bases had no gene match. The CDR3 has 15 amino acids. CDR3 residues: CARSLGALAGAEQYF. CDR3 bases: TGTGCCAGAAGCTTAGGAGCCCTAGCGGGAGCCGAGCAGTACTTC.

The rearrangement links TRBV10-1 to TRBJ2-1; D remains unclear. CDR3 size: 15 residues. Germline-derived CDR1 and CDR2 are WNHNN and SYGVQD (reference sequence). Trimming removed 3 bases at V and 4 bases at J, with 13 bases between. CDR3: CASSDSPLSYNEQFF. CDR3 bases: TGCGCCAGCAGTGATAGCCCCTTGAGTTACAATGAGCAGTTCTTC.

The chain couples TRBV4-1 to TRBJ1-2; 7 nucleotides line up with TRBD1. The CDR3 consists of 15 residues. Germline values: CDR1 MGHRA, CDR2 YSYEKL. The ends lost 1 base at V and 5 bases at J; junction bases unmatched: 7. Written as DNA, the CDR3 is TGCGCCAGCAGCCAAGCGGGACAGTCGAGTTATGGCTACACCTTC. Translated, it gives CASSQAGQSSYGYTF.

This clone has only a few counts. This sequence joins TRBV12-3 or TRBV12-4 and TRBJ2-5; perhaps TRBD2 as D (5 bases). V was pared by 4 bases and J by 5 bases, with 11 bases between. This CDR3 is 13 amino acids long. CDR3 bases: TGTGCCAGCAGTTCCGGAGGCGGGGAGACCCAGTACTTC. Protein product: CASSSGGGETQYF.

The chain has TRBV28 and TRBJ2-7, with D perhaps TRBD2 (5 bases). The germline V and J ends were trimmed by 2 bases and 2 bases, with 13 bases remaining between them. The CDR3 length is 15 residues. Per the germline V gene, CDR1 is MDHEN and CDR2 is SYDVKM. The CDR3 protein is CASSLMGGGPYEQYF. In DNA form, the CDR3 reads TGTGCCAGCAGTTTAATGGGCGGAGGACCCTACGAGCAGTACTTC.

The chain employs TRBV28 and TRBJ2-5; 11 bases line up with TRBD2. Unmatched junction bases numbered 8, after V lost 8 bases and J lost 3 bases. This CDR3 spans 15 amino acids. CDR1 MDHEN and CDR2 SYDVKM come from the germline V gene. In DNA form, the CDR3 reads TGTGCCAGCCTACCTAGACTAGCGGGAAAAGAGACCCAGTACTTC. This codes for CASLPRLAGKETQYF.

The chain employs TRBV5-1 and TRBJ1-1; TRBD1 matches at 7 bases. This CDR3 contains 14 residues. In germline, CDR1 is SGHRS, CDR2 YFSETQ. Trimming cost V 4 bases and J 3 bases; bases outside gene matches: 6. The CDR3 DNA sequence: TGCGCCAGCAGCCTAGACAGGGTGGACACTGAAGCTTTCTTT. This sequence encodes CASSLDRVDTEAFF.

J is TRBJ1-1 and V is TRBV27, with D hard to call. Germline V CDR1 and CDR2: MNHEY, SMNVEV (reference sequence). Trimming removed 4 bases at V and 4 bases at J, with 13 bases between. The CDR3 has 14 amino acids. The CDR3 region has the DNA TGTGCCAGCAGTTCCCCCCCGAGAGGCACTGAAGCTTTCTTT. Translating it yields CASSSPPRGTEAFF.

V usage is TRBV5-5 and J usage is TRBJ2-1, with a weak D call TRBD2 (6 bases). The ends were cut back, 0 bases at V and 2 bases at J, with 12 bases in the middle. Germline V gives CDR1 SGHKS, CDR2 YYEKEE (reference sequence). This CDR3 has 16 amino acids. CDR3 amino acids: CASSLGLASTYNEQFF. CDR3 in DNA: TGTGCCAGCAGCTTGGGGCTAGCGTCTACCTACAATGAGCAGTTCTTC.

The rearrangement uses TRBV19 and TRBJ1-3, with TRBD1 matching 7 bases. V lost 5 bases and J lost 0; bases outside the gene matches: 7. The germline V gene encodes CDR1 LNHDA and CDR2 SQIVND (reference sequence). The CDR3 covers 16 residues. In DNA, the CDR3 is TGTGCCAGTAGTGCCGGACAGGCCATCTCTGGAAACACCATATATTTT. It encodes CASSAGQAISGNTIYF.

To note about this clone: Mismatch with germline at one junction end may stem from a read error. J is TRBJ2-3 and V is TRBV5-1, with D possibly TRBD1 on 5 matching bases. The CDR3 covers 14 residues. The germline gives CDR1 SGHRS, CDR2 YFSETQ. CDR3 protein: CASRLGQGTGTQYF. CDR3 bases: TGCGCCAGCAGATTGGGGCAGGGAACCGGTACGCAGTATTTT. The variable domain in full, with the rest retrieved from reference TRBV5-1 and TRBJ2-3, is KAGVTQTPRYLIKTRGQQVTLSCSPISGHRSVSWYQQTPGQGLQFLFEYFSETQRNKGNFPGRFSGRQFSNSRSEMNVSTLELGDSALYLCASRLGQGTGTQYFGPGTRLTVL.

This sequence joins TRBV11-2 and TRBJ2-1; 7 nucleotides match TRBD2. V was pared by 3 bases and J by 5 bases, with 10 bases of the junction left unmatched. Per the germline V gene, CDR1 is SGHAT and CDR2 is FQNNGV. CDR3 length: 16 residues. The CDR3 coding sequence is TGTGCCAGCAGCTTTCTCCGGGACTACTCAGACAATGAGCAGTTCTTC. It codes for CASSFLRDYSDNEQFF.

The chain links TRBV27 to TRBJ2-1; 8 positions agree with TRBD2. V shed 3 bases, J shed 6 bases, and the junction held 13 bases outside the gene matches. Per the germline V gene, CDR1 is MNHEY and CDR2 is SMNVEV (reference sequence). The CDR3 covers 17 residues. The CDR3 is CASSFGGGSGTGNEQFF. In DNA, the CDR3 is TGTGCCAGCAGTTTCGGGGGTGGTAGCGGGACTGGCAATGAGCAGTTCTTC.

This clone has just a few counts. The chain combines TRBV19 with TRBJ2-7; D perhaps matches TRBD1 (5 bases). The CDR3 is 15 residues long. With 3 bases removed from V and 0 bases from J, the gap between germline ends came to 12 bases. CDR1 and CDR2 from the germline V gene are LNHDA and SQIVND (reference sequence). The CDR3 reads CASSMGRRASYEQYF. The CDR3 DNA follows: TGTGCCAGTAGTATGGGTCGCAGGGCCTCCTACGAGCAGTACTTC.

The chain carries TRBV2 and TRBJ1-1; D gene uncertain. The CDR3 runs to 13 residues. Trimming removed 9 bases at V and 0 bases at J, with 11 bases between. Looked up from germline, CDR1 is SNHLY and CDR2 is FYNNEI. CDR3 residues: CASSGIVNTEAFF. CDR3 bases: TGTGCCAGTTCCGGTATCGTGAACACTGAAGCTTTCTTT.

The chain employs TRBV18 and TRBJ1-2, with D hard to call. The CDR3 has 12 amino acids. V shed 0 bases and J shed 13 bases, with 12 bases lying between them. Germline-derived CDR1 and CDR2 are KGHSH and LQKENI. As DNA, the CDR3 is TGTGCCAGCTCACCACCACTGATGCCAACCACCTTC. Protein product: CASSPPLMPTTF.

V is TRBV27 and J is TRBJ2-7; TRBD2 is a possible D gene (6 bases). In germline, CDR1 is MNHEY, CDR2 SMNVEV (reference sequence). This CDR3 contains 16 residues. Trimming stripped 0 bases from V and 5 bases from J, with 17 bases between. The CDR3 here is CASSLSPRLGRDEQYF. CDR3 DNA sequence: TGTGCCAGCAGTTTATCCCCCCGACTAGGCCGAGACGAGCAGTACTTC.

The genes are TRBV10-3 and TRBJ1-1; unclear D gene. V was cut by 0 bases and J by 4 bases, with 12 bases left in between. Germline CDR1 ENHRY, CDR2 SYGVKD. The CDR3 covers 15 residues. The CDR3 DNA reads as TGTGCCATCAGTGAGTCAAGCGGGAGAGCCACTGAAGCTTTCTTT. Amino acid sequence: CAISESSGRATEAFF.

The V gene is TRBV3-1 (or the pseudogene TRBV3-2), the J gene TRBJ2-3, with 7 bases that match TRBD2. CDR1 and CDR2 (germline): LGHDT, YNNKEL (reference sequence). This CDR3 spans 18 amino acids. Losses at the gene ends were 3 bases for V and 0 bases for J; bases not matched to a gene: 12. The CDR3 region is CASSHTLSFSGSTDTQYF. The CDR3 nucleotides are TGTGCCAGCAGCCACACCCTATCCTTTAGCGGGAGCACAGATACGCAGTATTTT.

The chain is built from TRBV28 and TRBJ2-3; 10 bases agree with TRBD2. Germline CDR1 reads MDHEN; CDR2 reads SYDVKM. The CDR3 consists of 16 residues. The V and J ends lost 5 bases and 0 bases, in that order; junction bases with no gene match: 5. In nucleotides, the CDR3 is TGTGCCAGCAGTCTCCTAGCGGGAGTCAGCACAGATACGCAGTATTTT. Protein: CASSLLAGVSTDTQYF. Combining the CDR3 with reference TRBV28 and TRBJ2-3 gives the whole variable domain DVKVTQSSRYLVKRTGEKVFLECVQDMDHENMFWYRQDPGLGLRLIYFSYDVKMKEKGDIPEGYSVSREKKERFSLILESASTNQTSMYLCASSLLAGVSTDTQYFGPGTRLTVL.